This note documents a single T cell receptor (beta chain) sequence. Looked up from germline, CDR1 is LGHNA and CDR2 is YSLEER. The CDR3 consists of 15 residues. This sample was taken from a study of CXCR3-negative and CXCR3-positive naive CD8 T cells. cDNA libraries for TRB were generated by 5' RACE incorporating UMI labels. No DNA is given; TCRdb re-called the 5' RACE reads and lists each CDR3 protein once. The specimen's table records about 58,000 distinct CDR3 sequences. Sequencing was done on a sample of naive CXCR3- CD8+ T cells from blood. Indicated subset: CD45RO-CCR7+CD27+CD95- naive CD8+ T cells lacking CXCR3 (TNR3-). V usage is TRBV4-3 and J usage is TRBJ2-3; TCRdb indicates TRBD1, and absent DNA this call remains unverified. The clonotype was recovered from a human donor in good health. Some clones in this sample may be carry-over from other donors' samples. Here the CDR3 reads CASSLLSPGLDTQYF.